Listed below are T cell receptor beta chains from one sample, sequenced in a study of cytomegalovirus exposure and HLA in healthy donors. The assay was immunoSEQ multiplex PCR, and TCRdb's table has in-frame clones only and misses some. The sample includes over 130,000 clones, 70% of them seen just once. Sequenced sample: PBMCs. The receptor set was obtained from a woman aged 30 to 39 in good health and CMV-seronegative. The CDR3 runs from the conserved cysteine through the conserved F or W. D genes are given only for firm matches. Some rows have no size entry. The others give once, few or many, or a class for an expanded clone.

v_gene	abundance	d_gene	j_gene	CDR3aa	CDR3nt
TRBV5-1	-	TRBD2	TRBJ2-7	CASSLREETYEQYF	TGCGCCAGCAGCCTGCGGGAGGAAACCTACGAGCAGTACTTC
TRBV28	-	TRBD1	TRBJ2-3	CASSTTGGPDTQYF	TGTGCCAGCAGTACGACAGGGGGGCCAGATACGCAGTATTTT
TRBV6-5	few	-	TRBJ1-5	CASSEMTVNQPQHF	TGTGCCAGCAGTGAAATGACAGTGAATCAGCCCCAGCATTTT
TRBV4-2	-	TRBD2	TRBJ2-3	CASSQVPSGGGGDTQYF	TGTGCCAGCAGCCAAGTCCCTTCCGGCGGGGGAGGGGATACGCAGTATTTT
TRBV7-9	once	-	TRBJ2-2	CASPTDYIDHTGELFF	TGTGCCAGCCCAACTGACTACATCGACCATACCGGGGAGCTGTTTTTT
TRBV5-5	-	-	TRBJ1-5	CASSFGGVTNQPQHF	TGTGCCAGCAGCTTTGGGGGGGTAACCAATCAGCCCCAGCATTTT
TRBV19	-	-	TRBJ1-5	CASSTNRDISQPQHF	TGTGCCAGTAGTACCAATAGGGACATTTCTCAGCCCCAGCATTTT
TRBV6-1	-	TRBD1	TRBJ1-5	CASSGYIGTGSNQPQHF	TGTGCCAGCAGTGGGTATATAGGGACAGGCAGCAATCAGCCCCAGCATTTT
TRBV6-5	few	-	TRBJ1-5	CASTYSEVTPQHF	TGTGCCAGCACCTACTCTGAGGTTACGCCCCAGCATTTT
TRBV19	-	-	TRBJ2-1	CASKEFSWHNEQFF	TGTGCCAGTAAGGAGTTTTCTTGGCACAATGAGCAGTTCTTC
TRBV2	-	-	TRBJ1-6	CASTPGGSPLHF	TGTGCCAGTACCCCAGGAGGTTCACCCCTCCACTTT
TRBV18	-	-	TRBJ2-5	CASSSGTGYVETQYF	TGTGCCAGCTCCTCGGGAACAGGGTACGTGGAGACCCAGTACTTC
TRBV11-2	-	TRBD1	TRBJ2-7	CASSLTQGASYEQYF	TGTGCCAGCAGCTTAACGCAGGGGGCCTCCTACGAGCAGTACTTC
TRBV5-1	-	TRBD2	TRBJ2-1	CASSRRTSGSYNEQFF	TGCGCCAGCAGCCGCCGGACTAGCGGGAGTTACAATGAGCAGTTCTTC
TRBV18	few	-	TRBJ2-7	CASSPPAGAKGEQYF	TGTGCCAGCTCACCACCGGCGGGGGCCAAAGGAGAGCAGTACTTC
TRBV28	few	TRBD1	TRBJ2-1	CASSPGQGSYNEQFF	TGTGCCAGCAGTCCGGGACAGGGATCCTACAATGAGCAGTTCTTC
TRBV7-2	few	TRBD1	TRBJ1-5	CASSSRTGYSNQPQHF	TGTGCCAGCAGCTCCCGGACAGGCTATAGCAATCAGCCCCAGCATTTT
TRBV28	-	-	TRBJ2-3	CASSFPTTPDTQYF	TGTGCCAGCAGTTTTCCCACTACCCCGGATACGCAGTATTTT
TRBV2	once	-	TRBJ2-3	CASRTGLSYTDTQYF	TGTGCCAGCAGAACGGGACTCTCATACACAGATACGCAGTATTTT
TRBV6-6	-	TRBD1	TRBJ1-1	CASSYGTGTMNTEAFF	TGTGCCAGCAGTTATGGGACAGGGACTATGAACACTGAAGCTTTCTTT